This T cell receptor (beta chain) stems from a study of T cell responses to AZD1222 COVID-19 vaccine. Sequenced by immunoSEQ multiplex PCR; TCRdb stores in-frame clones only, minus some. The table lists about 180,000 clones, around 89% of them singletons. CDR1 and CDR2 (germline): SGHRS, YFSETQ. The CDR3 length is 13 residues. V lost 4 bases, J lost 5 bases, and 11 bases lay in between. Study-level results: Among the donors, most were white British and more were female, and clonal diversity was possibly underestimated. CD4 TCRs covered the whole spike, strongest at regions 160-218 and 743-854. At study baseline, merely a handful of AZD1222 recipients were seropositive.

Concerning this clone itself: Its antigen is unidentified.

This sample comprised peripheral blood, obtained 28 days after the second dose of the MenACWY control vaccine. J is TRBJ2-3 and V is TRBV5-1; D unresolved. The clonotype comes from an adult who received the MenACWY meningococcal vaccine as a control. CDR3 residues: CASSPVPGDTQYF. Here the CDR3 DNA reads TGCGCCAGCAGCCCTGTCCCGGGAGATACGCAGTATTTT.